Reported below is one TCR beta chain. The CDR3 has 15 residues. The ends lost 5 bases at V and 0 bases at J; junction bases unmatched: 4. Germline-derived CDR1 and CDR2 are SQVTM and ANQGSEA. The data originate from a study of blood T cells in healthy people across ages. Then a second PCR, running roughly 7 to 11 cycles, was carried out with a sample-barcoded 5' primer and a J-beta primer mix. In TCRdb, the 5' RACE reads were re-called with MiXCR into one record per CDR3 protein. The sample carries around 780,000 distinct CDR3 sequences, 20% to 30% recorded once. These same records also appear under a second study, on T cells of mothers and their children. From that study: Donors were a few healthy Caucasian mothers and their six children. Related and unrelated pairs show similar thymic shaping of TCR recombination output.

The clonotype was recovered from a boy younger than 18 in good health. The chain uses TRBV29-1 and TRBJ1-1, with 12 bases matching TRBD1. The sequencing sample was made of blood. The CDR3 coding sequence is TGCAGCGTTCCCCGGGACAGGGGGCTGAACACTGAAGCTTTCTTT. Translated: CSVPRDRGLNTEAFF.